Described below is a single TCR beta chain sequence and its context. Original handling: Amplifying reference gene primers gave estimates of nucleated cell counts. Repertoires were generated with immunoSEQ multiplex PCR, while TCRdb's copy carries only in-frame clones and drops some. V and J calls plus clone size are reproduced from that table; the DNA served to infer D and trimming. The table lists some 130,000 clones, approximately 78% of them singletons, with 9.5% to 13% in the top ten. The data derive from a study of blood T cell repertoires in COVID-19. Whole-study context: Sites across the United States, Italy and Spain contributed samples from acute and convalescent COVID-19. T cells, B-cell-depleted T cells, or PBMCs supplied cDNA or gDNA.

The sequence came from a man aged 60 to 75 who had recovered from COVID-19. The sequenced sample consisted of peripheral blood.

The CDR3 region is CSASRTGYNEQFF. The CDR3 DNA reads TGCAGTGCTAGTCGGACAGGGTACAATGAGCAGTTCTTC. J is TRBJ2-1 and V is TRBV20-1, with 8 positions matching TRBD1. The CDR3 extends over 13 amino acids. Trimming removed 3 bases from V and 4 bases from J; junction bases left unmatched: 2. CDR1 is DFQATT, CDR2 SNEGSKA, per germline (reference sequence).